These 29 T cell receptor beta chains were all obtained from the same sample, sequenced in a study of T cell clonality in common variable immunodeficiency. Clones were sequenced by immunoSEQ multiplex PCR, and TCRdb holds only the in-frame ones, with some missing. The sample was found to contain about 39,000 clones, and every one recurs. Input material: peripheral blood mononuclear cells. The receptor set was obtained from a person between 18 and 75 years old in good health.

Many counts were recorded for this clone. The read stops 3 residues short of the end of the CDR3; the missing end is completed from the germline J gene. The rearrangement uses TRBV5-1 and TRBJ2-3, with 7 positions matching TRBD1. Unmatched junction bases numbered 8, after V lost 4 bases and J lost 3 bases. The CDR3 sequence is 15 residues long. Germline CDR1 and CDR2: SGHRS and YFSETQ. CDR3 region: CASSTGQPLTDTQYF. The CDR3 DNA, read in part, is TGCGCCAGCAGCACGGGACAGCCCCTTACAGATACG.

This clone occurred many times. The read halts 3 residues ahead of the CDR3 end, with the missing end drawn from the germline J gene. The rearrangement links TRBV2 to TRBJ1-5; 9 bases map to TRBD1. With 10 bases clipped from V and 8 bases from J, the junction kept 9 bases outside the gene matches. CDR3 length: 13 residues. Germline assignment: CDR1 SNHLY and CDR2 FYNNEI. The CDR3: CATGTGPTEPQHF. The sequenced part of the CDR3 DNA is TGTGCCACTGGGACAGGGCCAACGGAGCCC.

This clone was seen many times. CDR3 protein: CSARDPGTNEKLFF. The sequenced CDR3 bases are TGCAGTGCTAGAGATCCAGGGACTAATGAAAAA. This chain uses TRBV20-1 with TRBJ1-4; D is perhaps TRBD1 (5 bases). Read coverage stops 3 residues before the CDR3 terminus; the germline J gene supplies the remainder. The CDR3 contains 14 residues. Trimming removed 0 bases from V and 2 bases from J, with 7 bases in between. Per the germline V gene, CDR1 is DFQATT and CDR2 is SNEGSKA (reference sequence).

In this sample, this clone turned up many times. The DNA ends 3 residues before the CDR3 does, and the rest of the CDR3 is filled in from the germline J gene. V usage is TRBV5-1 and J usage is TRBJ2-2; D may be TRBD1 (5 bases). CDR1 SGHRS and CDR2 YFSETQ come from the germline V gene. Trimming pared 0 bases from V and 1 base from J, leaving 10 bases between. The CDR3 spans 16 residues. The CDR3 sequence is CASSLEGVRNTGELFF. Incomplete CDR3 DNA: TGCGCCAGCAGCTTGGAAGGGGTCAGGAACACCGGGGAG. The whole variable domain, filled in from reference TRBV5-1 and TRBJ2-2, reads KAGVTQTPRYLIKTRGQQVTLSCSPISGHRSVSWYQQTPGQGLQFLFEYFSETQRNKGNFPGRFSGRQFSNSRSEMNVSTLELGDSALYLCASSLEGVRNTGELFFGEGSRLTVL.

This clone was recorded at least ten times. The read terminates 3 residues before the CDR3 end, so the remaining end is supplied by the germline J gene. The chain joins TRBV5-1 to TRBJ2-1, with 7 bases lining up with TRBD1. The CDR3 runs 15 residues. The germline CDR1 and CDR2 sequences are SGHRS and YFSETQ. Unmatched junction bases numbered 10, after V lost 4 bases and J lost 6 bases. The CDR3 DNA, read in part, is TGCGCCAGCAGCAGAGGTGACAGGGCGGTCAATGAG. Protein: CASSRGDRAVNE. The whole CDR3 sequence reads CASSRGDRAVNEQFF.

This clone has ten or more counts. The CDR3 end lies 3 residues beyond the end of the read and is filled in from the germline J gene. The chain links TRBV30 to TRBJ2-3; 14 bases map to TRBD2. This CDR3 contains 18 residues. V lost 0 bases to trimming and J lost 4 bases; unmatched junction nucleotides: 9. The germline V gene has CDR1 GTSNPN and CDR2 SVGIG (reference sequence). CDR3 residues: CAWSVHWGLAGVPDTQYF. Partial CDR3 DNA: TGTGCCTGGAGTGTACACTGGGGACTAGCGGGAGTTCCAGATACG.

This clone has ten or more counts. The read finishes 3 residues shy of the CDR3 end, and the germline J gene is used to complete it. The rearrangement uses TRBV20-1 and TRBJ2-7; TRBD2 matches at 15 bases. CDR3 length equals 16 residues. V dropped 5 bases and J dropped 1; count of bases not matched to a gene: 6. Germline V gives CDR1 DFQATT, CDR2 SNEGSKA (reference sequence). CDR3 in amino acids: CSASGLAGGPSYEQYF. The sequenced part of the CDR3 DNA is TGCAGTGCTTCCGGACTAGCGGGAGGGCCGTCCTACGAG.

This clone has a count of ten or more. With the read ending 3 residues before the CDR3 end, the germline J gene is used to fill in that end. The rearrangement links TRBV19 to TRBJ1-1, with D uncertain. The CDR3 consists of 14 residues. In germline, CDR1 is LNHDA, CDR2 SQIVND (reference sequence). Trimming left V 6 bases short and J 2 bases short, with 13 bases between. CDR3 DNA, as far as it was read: TGTGCCAGTAGGAGCTTGAGGGCCAACACTGAA. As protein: CASRSLRANTE. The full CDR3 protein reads CASRSLRANTEAFF.

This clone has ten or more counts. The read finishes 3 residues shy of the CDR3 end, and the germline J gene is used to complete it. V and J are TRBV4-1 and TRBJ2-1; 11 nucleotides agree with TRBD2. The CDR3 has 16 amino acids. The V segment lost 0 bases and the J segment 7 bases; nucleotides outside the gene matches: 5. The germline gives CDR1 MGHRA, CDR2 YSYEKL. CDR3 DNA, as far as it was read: TGCGCCAGCAGCCAAGACCTAGCGGGGGGAGGGAATGAG. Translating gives CASSQDLAGGGNE. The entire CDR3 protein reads CASSQDLAGGGNEQFF.

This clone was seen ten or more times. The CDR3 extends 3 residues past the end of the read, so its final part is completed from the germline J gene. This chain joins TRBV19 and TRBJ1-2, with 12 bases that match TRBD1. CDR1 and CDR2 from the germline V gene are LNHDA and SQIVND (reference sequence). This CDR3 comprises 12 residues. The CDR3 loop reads CASRGTGGGYTF. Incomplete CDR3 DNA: TGTGCCAGTAGGGGGACAGGGGGCGGC.

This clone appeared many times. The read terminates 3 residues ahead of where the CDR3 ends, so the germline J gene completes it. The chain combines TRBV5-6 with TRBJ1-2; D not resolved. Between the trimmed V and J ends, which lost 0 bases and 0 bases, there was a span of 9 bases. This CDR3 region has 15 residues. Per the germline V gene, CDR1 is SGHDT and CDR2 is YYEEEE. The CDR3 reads CASSLAAGSNYGYTF. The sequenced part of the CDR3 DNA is TGTGCCAGCAGCTTGGCCGCAGGTTCTAACTATGGC.

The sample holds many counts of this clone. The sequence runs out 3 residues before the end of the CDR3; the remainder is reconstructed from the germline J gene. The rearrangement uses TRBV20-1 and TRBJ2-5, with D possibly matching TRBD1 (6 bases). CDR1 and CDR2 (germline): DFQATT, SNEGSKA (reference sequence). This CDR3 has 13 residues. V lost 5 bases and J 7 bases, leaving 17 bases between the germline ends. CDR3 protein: CSAGQSRLWTQYF. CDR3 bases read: TGCAGTGCTGGACAGAGTAGGTTGTGGACC.

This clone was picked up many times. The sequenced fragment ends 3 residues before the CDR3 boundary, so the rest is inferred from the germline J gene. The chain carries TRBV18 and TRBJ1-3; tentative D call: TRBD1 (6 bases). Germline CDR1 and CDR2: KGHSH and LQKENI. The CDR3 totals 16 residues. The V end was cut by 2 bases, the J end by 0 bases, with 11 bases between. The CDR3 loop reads CASSPAGAFSGNTIYF. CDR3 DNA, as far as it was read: TGTGCCAGCTCACCAGCAGGGGCTTTCTCTGGAAACACC.

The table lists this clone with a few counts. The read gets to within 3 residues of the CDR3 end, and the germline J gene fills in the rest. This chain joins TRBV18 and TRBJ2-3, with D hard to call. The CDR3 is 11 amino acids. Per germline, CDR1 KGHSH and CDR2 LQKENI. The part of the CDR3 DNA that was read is TGTGCCAGCTCACTCTTAGAGACG. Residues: CASSLLET. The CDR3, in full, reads CASSLLETQYF. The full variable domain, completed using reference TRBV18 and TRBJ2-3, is NAGVMQNPRHLVRRRGQEARLRCSPMKGHSHVYWYRQLPEEGLKFMVYLQKENIIDESGMPKERFSAEFPKEGPSILRIQQVVRGDSAAYFCASSLLETQYFGPGTRLTVL.

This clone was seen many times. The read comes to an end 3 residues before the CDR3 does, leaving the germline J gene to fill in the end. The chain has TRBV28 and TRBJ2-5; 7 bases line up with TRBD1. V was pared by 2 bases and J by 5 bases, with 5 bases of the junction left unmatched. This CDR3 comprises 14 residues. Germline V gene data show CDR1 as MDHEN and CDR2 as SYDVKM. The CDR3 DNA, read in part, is TGTGCCAGCAGTTTAGACAGGGTGGTGGAGACC. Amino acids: CASSLDRVVET. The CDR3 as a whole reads CASSLDRVVETQYF.

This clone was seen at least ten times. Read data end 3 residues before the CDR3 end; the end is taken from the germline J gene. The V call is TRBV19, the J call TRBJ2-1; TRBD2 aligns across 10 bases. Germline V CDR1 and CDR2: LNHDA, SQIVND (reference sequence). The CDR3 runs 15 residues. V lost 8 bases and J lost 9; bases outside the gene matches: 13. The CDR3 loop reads CASSPESSGSTEQFF. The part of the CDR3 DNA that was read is TGTGCCAGTTCCCCTGAGTCTAGCGGGAGTACTGAG.

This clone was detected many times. This CDR3 is CASSPRQGPYNEQFF. The sequenced CDR3 bases are TGTGCCAGCAGCCCCCGACAGGGGCCCTACAATGAG. This chain links TRBV7-9 with TRBJ2-1; 8 bases align to TRBD1. The read ends 3 residues shy of where the CDR3 ends; the end is completed using the germline J gene. Unmatched junction bases numbered 5, after V lost 5 bases and J lost 2 bases. CDR3 length: 15 amino acids. Germline V CDR1 and CDR2: SEHNR, FQNEAQ (reference sequence). Together with reference TRBV7-9 and TRBJ2-1, the CDR3 gives the full variable domain: DTGVSQNPRHKITKRGQNVTFRCDPISEHNRLYWYRQTLGQGPEFLTYFQNEAQLEKSRLLSDRFSAERPKGSFSTLEIQRTEQGDSAMYLCASSPRQGPYNEQFFGPGTRLTVL.

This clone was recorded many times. The CDR3: CASRRGGTGELFF. CDR3 bases read: TGTGCCAGCAGAAGGGGAGGCACCGGGGAG. The chain employs TRBV28 and TRBJ2-2; weak D call: TRBD2 (6 bases). The read ends 3 residues shy of where the CDR3 ends; the end is completed using the germline J gene. Germline V CDR1 and CDR2: MDHEN, SYDVKM. This CDR3 region has 13 residues. V lost 6 bases and J lost 4, with 9 bases in between.

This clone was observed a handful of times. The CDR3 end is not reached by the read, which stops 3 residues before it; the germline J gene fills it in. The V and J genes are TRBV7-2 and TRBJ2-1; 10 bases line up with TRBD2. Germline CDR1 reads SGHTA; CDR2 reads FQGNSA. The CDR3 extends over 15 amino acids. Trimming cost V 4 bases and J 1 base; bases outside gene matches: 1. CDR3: CASSSLAGSYNEQFF. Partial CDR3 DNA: TGTGCCAGCAGCTCACTAGCGGGGTCCTACAATGAG.

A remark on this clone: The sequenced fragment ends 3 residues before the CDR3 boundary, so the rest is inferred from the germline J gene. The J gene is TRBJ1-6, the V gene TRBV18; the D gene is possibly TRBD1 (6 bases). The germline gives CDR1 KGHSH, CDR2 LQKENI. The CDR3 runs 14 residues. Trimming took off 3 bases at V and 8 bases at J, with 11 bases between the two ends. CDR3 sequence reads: CASSPADSYSPLHF. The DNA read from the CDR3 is TGTGCCAGCTCACCTGCGGACAGTTATTCACCC.

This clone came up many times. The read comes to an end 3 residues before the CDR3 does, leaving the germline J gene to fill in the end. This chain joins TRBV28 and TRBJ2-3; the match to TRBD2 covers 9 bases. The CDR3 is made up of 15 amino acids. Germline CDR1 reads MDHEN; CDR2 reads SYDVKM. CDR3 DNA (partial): TGTGCCAGCAGTTTATGGGCGGGAGGGCCTTCCCCG. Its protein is CASSLWAGGPSP. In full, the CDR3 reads CASSLWAGGPSPQYF.

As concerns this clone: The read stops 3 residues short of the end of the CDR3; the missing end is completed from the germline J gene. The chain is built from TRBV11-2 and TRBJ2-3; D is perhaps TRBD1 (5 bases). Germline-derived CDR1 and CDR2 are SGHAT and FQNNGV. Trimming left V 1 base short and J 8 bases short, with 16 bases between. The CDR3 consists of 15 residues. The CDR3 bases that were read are TGTGCCAGCAGCTTAGGAGAAAGGGGCTGGGTTACG. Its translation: CASSLGERGWVT. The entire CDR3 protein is CASSLGERGWVTQYF.

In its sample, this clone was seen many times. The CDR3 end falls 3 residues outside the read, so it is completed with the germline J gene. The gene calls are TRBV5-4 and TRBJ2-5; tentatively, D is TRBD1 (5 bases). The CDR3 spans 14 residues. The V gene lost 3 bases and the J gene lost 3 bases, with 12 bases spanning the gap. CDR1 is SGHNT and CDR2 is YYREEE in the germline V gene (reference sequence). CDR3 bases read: TGTGCCAGCAGCTCCTGGACACTCGAAGAGACC. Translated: CASSSWTLEET. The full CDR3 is CASSSWTLEETQYF.

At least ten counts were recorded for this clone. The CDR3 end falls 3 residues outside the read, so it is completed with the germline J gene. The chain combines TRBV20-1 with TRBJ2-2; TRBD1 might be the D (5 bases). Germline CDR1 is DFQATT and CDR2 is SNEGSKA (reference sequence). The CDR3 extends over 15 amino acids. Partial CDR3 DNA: TGCAGTGCTCCCCTTCGCACCTCTGGGGCCAACGTG. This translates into CSAPLRTSGANV. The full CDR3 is CSAPLRTSGANVLFF.

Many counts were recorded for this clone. The CDR3 is CATTRDRGDEQFF. CDR3 bases read: TGTGCCACCACCCGAGACAGGGGTGATGAG. This rearrangement joins TRBV19 to TRBJ2-1; 8 positions match TRBD1. The read ends 3 residues early relative to the CDR3; the germline J gene fills the gap. The germline V gene encodes CDR1 LNHDA and CDR2 SQIVND (reference sequence). The CDR3 is 13 amino acids. Germline trimming cut 10 bases from V and 8 bases from J; bases unmatched to any gene: 10.

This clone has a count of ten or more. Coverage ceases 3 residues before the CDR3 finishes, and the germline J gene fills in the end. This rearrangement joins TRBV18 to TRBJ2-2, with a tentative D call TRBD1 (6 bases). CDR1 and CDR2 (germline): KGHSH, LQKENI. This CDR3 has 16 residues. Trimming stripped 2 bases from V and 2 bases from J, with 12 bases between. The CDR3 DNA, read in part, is TGTGCCAGCTCACCAGTGAGGGGGTTTAACACCGGGGAG. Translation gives CASSPVRGFNTGE. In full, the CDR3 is CASSPVRGFNTGELFF.

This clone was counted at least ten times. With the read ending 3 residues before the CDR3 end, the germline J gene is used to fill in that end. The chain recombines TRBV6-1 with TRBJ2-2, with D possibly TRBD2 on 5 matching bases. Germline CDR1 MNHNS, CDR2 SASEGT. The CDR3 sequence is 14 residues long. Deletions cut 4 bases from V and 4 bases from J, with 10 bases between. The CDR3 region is CASSVDSFTGELFF. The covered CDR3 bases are TGTGCCAGCAGTGTGGACTCATTCACCGGGGAG.

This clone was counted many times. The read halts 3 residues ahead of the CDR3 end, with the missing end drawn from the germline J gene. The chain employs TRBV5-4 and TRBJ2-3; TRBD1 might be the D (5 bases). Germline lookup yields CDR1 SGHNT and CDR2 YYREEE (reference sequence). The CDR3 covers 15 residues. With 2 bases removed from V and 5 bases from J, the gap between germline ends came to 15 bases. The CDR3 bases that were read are TGTGCCAGCAGCTTTTGGTCAGGGTTAGTAGATACG. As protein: CASSFWSGLVDT. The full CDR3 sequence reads CASSFWSGLVDTQYF.

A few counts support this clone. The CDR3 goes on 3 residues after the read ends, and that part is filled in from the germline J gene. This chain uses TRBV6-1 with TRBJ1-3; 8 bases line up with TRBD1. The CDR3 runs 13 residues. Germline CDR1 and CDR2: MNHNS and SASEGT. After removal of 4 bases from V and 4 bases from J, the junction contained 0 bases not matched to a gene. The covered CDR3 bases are TGTGCCAGCAGTGGGACAGGGGGAAACACC. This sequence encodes CASSGTGGNT. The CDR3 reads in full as CASSGTGGNTIYF.